The source of this T cell receptor (beta chain) is a study of CD8 T cells in Susac syndrome. Study at large: When their blood was taken, the Susac syndrome patients had either not yet had any therapy, were taking corticosteroids, or were taking intravenous immunoglobulin alone. Study results and limitations: There was no clonal expansion in the CD4+ T cell repertoires of Susac syndrome.

For this clonotype: Antigen unknown.

Reverse transcription used about 0.5 to 1 ug RNA and random hexamers. Amplification of TCR beta CDR3 was carried out by immunoSEQ multiplex PCR, which covered 54 Vbeta and 13 Jbeta segments. TCRdb fed the immunoSEQ multiplex PCR reads into MiXCR, producing one record per CDR3 protein. Of under 200,000 distinct CDR3 sequences listed, 90% to 95% were seen once; the top ten hold 0.087%. The sequence was obtained from a human donor with Susac syndrome. Sequencing was carried out using CD4+ T cells from PBMCs.

CDR3 amino acids: CASSLDPVAGGSYEQYF. The DNA for the CDR3 is TGTGCCAGCAGCCTCGATCCTGTAGCGGGTGGCTCCTACGAGCAGTACTTC. The chain links TRBV3-1 to TRBJ2-7; 7 bases align to TRBD2. CDR1 is LGHDT, CDR2 YNNKEL, per germline (reference sequence). The ends lost 4 bases at V and 0 bases at J; junction bases unmatched: 12. The CDR3 extends over 17 amino acids.